The rows below give T cell receptor beta chains drawn from one sample of a study of blood T cell repertoires in COVID-19. Only in-frame clones appear in the TCRdb table, and some are missing; sequencing was by immunoSEQ multiplex PCR. The table shows about 190,000 clones, with 85% to 90% occurring only once. Sample: peripheral blood. The receptors stem from a woman younger than 35 who had recovered from COVID-19. Each CDR3 is given with its conserved first and last residue. D genes are given only for firm matches.

TRBJ1-1 TRBV6-5 NA CASSRRDRRGTEAFF TGTGCCAGTTCCCGGAGGGACCGGCGGGGCACTGAAGCTTTCTTT
TRBJ1-5 TRBV7-2 TRBD1 CASSLSGTGGKQPQHF TGTGCCAGCAGCTTGTCTGGGACAGGGGGTAAGCAGCCCCAGCATTTT
TRBJ2-3 TRBV7-3 NA CASSLSLSGADTQYF TGTGCCAGCAGCTTAAGCCTAAGCGGAGCAGATACGCAGTATTTT
TRBJ2-2 TRBV5-1 NA CASSQSAANTGELFF TGCGCCAGCAGCCAAAGCGCGGCGAACACCGGGGAGCTGTTTTTT
TRBJ2-3 TRBV5-1 TRBD1 CASSYTGVLTDTQYF TGCGCCAGCAGCTATACAGGGGTCCTCACAGATACGCAGTATTTT
TRBJ2-2 TRBV11-3 TRBD1 CASSFSPGQVNTGELFF TGTGCCAGCAGTTTTTCCCCGGGACAGGTCAACACCGGGGAGCTGTTTTTT
TRBJ2-2 TRBV4-2 TRBD2 CASSQDWSGGITGELFF TGTGCCAGCAGCCAAGATTGGAGCGGGGGGATCACCGGGGAGCTGTTTTTT
TRBJ2-1 TRBV7-8 TRBD1 CASSKRWDRNYNEQFF TGTGCCAGCAGCAAAAGGTGGGACAGGAATTACAATGAGCAGTTCTTC
TRBJ2-2 TRBV21-1 NA CASIRLRGGHRWGDTGELFF TGTGCCAGCATACGACTCCGGGGGGGACACCGGTGGGGTGACACCGGGGAGCTGTTTTTT
TRBJ1-6 TRBV19 NA CASSKWANSPLHF TGTGCCAGTAGTAAATGGGCAAATTCACCCCTCCACTTT
TRBJ1-2 TRBV4-3 NA CASSQDFLSVGYTF TGCGCCAGCAGCCAAGATTTCCTCAGCGTTGGCTACACCTTC
TRBJ1-6 TRBV14 NA CASSQVGGSYNSPLHF TGTGCCAGCAGCCAAGTAGGGGGCTCCTATAATTCACCCCTCCACTTT
TRBJ2-7 TRBV9 NA CASSVAELSYEQYF TGTGCCAGCAGCGTAGCTGAGCTATCCTACGAGCAGTACTTC
TRBJ1-1 TRBV4-3 TRBD1 CASSQDPRTGVMNTEAFF TGCGCCAGCAGCCAAGATCCCCGGACAGGGGTTATGAACACTGAAGCTTTCTTT
TRBJ2-7 TRBV2 NA CASSEGQGGSYEQYF TGTGCCAGCAGTGAGGGCCAGGGCGGTTCCTACGAGCAGTACTTC
TRBJ1-5 TRBV27 TRBD1 CASSWTGGAGQPQHF TGTGCCAGCAGCTGGACAGGGGGCGCTGGGCAGCCCCAGCATTTT
TRBJ2-7 TRBV4-2 NA CASSQGLGTSDEQYF TGTGCCAGCAGCCAAGGATTAGGGACTTCAGACGAGCAGTACTTC